The next 29 T cell receptor beta chains were all read from a single sample in a study of control samples from healthy donors and cancer patients (dated by TCRdb to 2018 to 2021). Library preparation employed the immunoSEQ multiplex PCR assay. Here the immuneACCESS table is served through TCRdb, limited to in-frame sequences with V and J called. Missing clones are a known gap in these copies; in checked studies unresolved V genes cover under half, and the rest lacks a known reason. The sample table contains about 34,000 clones; only one count was recorded for about 88% of them. About 1.6% of the sample lies in the top ten. Sequenced sample: PBMCs. All receptors derive from a woman aged 40 to 50 with lung cancer.

The chain joins TRBV6-5 to TRBJ1-4; D is undetermined. The germline V gene has CDR1 MNHEY and CDR2 SVGAGI. The CDR3 has 12 residues. Between the trimmed V and J ends, which lost 6 bases and 8 bases, there was a span of 10 bases. The CDR3 loop is CASRAPREKLFF. The CDR3, as DNA: TGTGCCAGCAGAGCCCCCAGGGAAAAACTGTTTTTT.

This chain joins TRBV7-9 and TRBJ2-5, with D possibly TRBD1 on 5 matching bases. The CDR3 sequence is 15 residues long. Germline lookup yields CDR1 SEHNR and CDR2 FQNEAQ (reference sequence). V lost 1 base and J 3 bases, leaving 12 bases between the germline ends. CDR3 sequence: CASSLEARAEETQYF. The DNA for the CDR3 is TGTGCCAGCAGCTTAGAGGCCAGGGCCGAAGAGACCCAGTACTTC.

The rearrangement links TRBV7-8 to TRBJ2-2; D unresolved. Trimming removed 5 bases from V and 2 bases from J, with 9 bases in between. The CDR3 has 14 amino acids. Germline-derived CDR1 and CDR2 are SGHVS and FQNEAQ. CDR3 loop: CASSPGDNTGELFF. In nucleotides, the CDR3 is TGTGCCAGCAGCCCTGGTGACAACACCGGGGAGCTGTTTTTT.

This sequence joins TRBV11-3 and TRBJ2-5; D is unclear. This CDR3 has 14 amino acids. From germline, CDR1 is SGHNT and CDR2 YENEEA. V was trimmed by 3 bases and J by 2 bases, leaving 10 bases between them. CDR3 sequence (DNA): TGTGCCAGCAGCTTTAGACGCCAGCAAGAGACCCAGTACTTC. It yields the protein CASSFRRQQETQYF.

V usage is TRBV7-8 and J usage is TRBJ2-3, with a possible D match to TRBD2 (6 bases). V shed 2 bases and J shed 0 bases, with 12 bases lying between them. This CDR3 region has 16 residues. From germline, CDR1 is SGHVS and CDR2 FQNEAQ. The CDR3 reads CASSLSPGESTDTQYF. For the CDR3, the DNA is TGTGCCAGCAGCTTAAGCCCGGGGGAGAGCACAGATACGCAGTATTTT.

The chain is built from TRBV9 and TRBJ2-5; 12 nucleotides match TRBD2. Germline lookup yields CDR1 SGDLS and CDR2 YYNGEE. The CDR3 length is 16 residues. With V trimmed by 3 bases and J by 1 base, 4 bases remained unmatched. The CDR3 loop is CASSGGTSGFQETQYF. CDR3 nucleotide sequence: TGTGCCAGCAGCGGGGGGACTAGCGGGTTCCAAGAGACCCAGTACTTC.

The rearrangement uses TRBV6-5 and TRBJ1-5; TRBD1 agrees at 7 bases. The CDR3 spans 14 residues. CDR1 is MNHEY and CDR2 is SVGAGI in the germline V gene. Unmatched junction bases numbered 7, after V lost 4 bases and J lost 7 bases. The CDR3 DNA reads TGTGCCAGCAGTTCCCGACAGGGACGCCAGCCCCAGCATTTT. Translating it yields CASSSRQGRQPQHF.

The chain combines TRBV20-1 with TRBJ2-3; unclear D gene. This CDR3 has 11 amino acids. The V end lost 5 bases, the J end lost 6 bases, and 9 bases lay between the germline ends. Germline CDR1 is DFQATT and CDR2 is SNEGSKA (reference sequence). The CDR3 sequence is CSALLGDTQYF. In nucleotides, the CDR3 is TGCAGTGCTCTTCTTGGGGATACGCAGTATTTT.

The chain joins TRBV2 to TRBJ1-2; TRBD1 matches at 7 bases. The CDR3 has 13 residues. CDR1 is SNHLY and CDR2 is FYNNEI in the germline V gene. The junction had 7 bases not matched to a gene; V was cut back by 6 bases and J by 6 bases. The CDR3 region has the DNA TGTGCCAGCAGACACAGGGGCCAGGATGGCTACACCTTC. This encodes CASRHRGQDGYTF.

V usage is TRBV5-6 and J usage is TRBJ2-7; 9 positions agree with TRBD1. The germline gives CDR1 SGHDT, CDR2 YYEEEE. The CDR3 runs to 16 residues. V was clipped by 4 bases and J by 2 bases; unmatched bases: 10. CDR3 in DNA: TGTGCCAGCAGCCCGGCGGCAGGGACAGGGCCCTACGAGCAGTACTTC. Its translation is CASSPAAGTGPYEQYF.

The rearrangement links TRBV7-2 to TRBJ1-2; D call uncertain. V dropped 5 bases and J dropped 2 bases, with 9 bases sitting between them. CDR1 is SGHTA and CDR2 is FQGNSA in the germline V gene. The CDR3 runs to 13 residues. CDR3 sequence (DNA): TGTGCCAGCAGCCAGACAATGAACTATGGCTACACCTTC. It translates to CASSQTMNYGYTF.

The chain combines TRBV7-9 with TRBJ1-1; D ambiguous. The CDR3 contains 12 residues. Deletions cut 5 bases from V and 3 bases from J, with 7 bases between. The V gene's germline CDR1 is SEHNR and CDR2 FQNEAQ (reference sequence). CDR3 loop: CASSPRDTEAFF. As DNA, the CDR3 is TGTGCCAGCAGCCCCCGGGACACTGAAGCTTTCTTT.

This sequence joins TRBV24-1 and TRBJ1-2; 10 nucleotides agree with TRBD1. In germline, CDR1 is KGHDR, CDR2 SFDVKD. This CDR3 contains 15 residues. Trimming cost V 4 bases and J 3 bases; bases outside gene matches: 4. In DNA form, the CDR3 reads TGTGCCACCAGTGACGTGGGGACAGGGGACTATGGCTACACCTTC. Protein product: CATSDVGTGDYGYTF.

The chain combines TRBV7-6 with TRBJ2-7; 8 nucleotides align to TRBD1. There are 17 residues in the CDR3. The ends lost 1 base at V and 5 bases at J; junction bases unmatched: 13. The germline gives CDR1 SGHVS, CDR2 FNYEAQ. The DNA for the CDR3 is TGTGCCAGCAGCTTAGACCAGGGACAGGCGTATGGGGACGAGCAGTACTTC. Translating gives CASSLDQGQAYGDEQYF.

A few counts support this clone. The V call is TRBV28, the J call TRBJ1-2, with D maybe TRBD1 (6 bases). The ends were cut back, 6 bases at V and 4 bases at J, with 12 bases in the middle. The CDR3 runs 13 residues. CDR1 is MDHEN, CDR2 SYDVKM, per germline. The CDR3 sequence is CASRDRDLYGYTF. DNA of the CDR3: TGTGCCAGCAGGGACAGAGACCTCTATGGCTACACCTTC.

The chain is built from TRBV6-5 and TRBJ2-1; D perhaps matches TRBD1 (5 bases). The CDR3 totals 12 residues. V lost 6 bases, J lost 12 bases, and 15 bases lay in between. Germline V gives CDR1 MNHEY, CDR2 SVGAGI. This CDR3 reads CASSDSGLGQFF. CDR3 coding DNA: TGTGCCAGCAGCGATTCAGGGTTAGGGCAGTTCTTC.

J is TRBJ2-5 and V is TRBV10-3; 12 bases fit TRBD2. This CDR3 spans 15 amino acids. J was trimmed by 2 bases and V by 5 bases; bases with no gene match: 3. Germline CDR1 reads ENHRY; CDR2 reads SYGVKD. The CDR3 nucleotides are TGTGCCATCAGTTTTCTAGCGGGGGGGCAAGAGACCCAGTACTTC. Translated, it gives CAISFLAGGQETQYF.

The chain joins TRBV28 to TRBJ1-5; 9 positions agree with TRBD1. The CDR3 spans 15 residues. Germline values: CDR1 MDHEN, CDR2 SYDVKM. V was pared by 6 bases and J by 6 bases, with 9 bases of the junction left unmatched. CDR3 sequence reads: CASRQPGQGGQPQHF. CDR3 sequence (DNA): TGTGCCAGCAGGCAACCGGGACAGGGAGGTCAGCCCCAGCATTTT.

The CDR3 coding sequence is TGTGCCAGCACCGCAGAGGGTTCGTACGGCGAGCAGTACTTC. It codes for CASTAEGSYGEQYF. This sequence joins TRBV2 and TRBJ2-7; perhaps TRBD2 as D (5 bases). The CDR3 has 14 residues. Trimming removed 7 bases from V and 6 bases from J, with 19 bases in between. CDR1 SNHLY and CDR2 FYNNEI come from the germline V gene.

J is TRBJ1-4 and V is TRBV2; 7 bases are shared with TRBD1. J gave up 0 bases and V 6 bases, and 4 bases lay outside the gene matches. The CDR3 runs 15 residues. Germline CDR1 and CDR2: SNHLY and FYNNEI. CDR3: CASREQGPTNEKLFF. The CDR3 DNA is TGTGCCAGCAGAGAACAGGGGCCAACTAATGAAAAACTGTTTTTT. The variable domain in full, completed from reference TRBV2 and TRBJ1-4, reads EPEVTQTPSHQVTQMGQEVILRCVPISNHLYFYWYRQILGQKVEFLVSFYNNEISEKSEIFDDQFSVERPDGSNFTLKIRSTKLEDSAMYFCASREQGPTNEKLFFGSGTQLSVL.

In regard to this clone: At the DNA level, this CDR3 is encoded by other sequences in the same sample as well. This chain uses TRBV7-3 with TRBJ2-5, with a tentative D call TRBD1 (5 bases). The CDR3 loop spans 13 amino acids. Germline V gene lookup returns CDR1 SGHTA and CDR2 FQGTGA. Trimming removed 0 bases at V and 3 bases at J, with 5 bases between. The DNA of the CDR3 is TGTGCCAGCAGCTTAACCAGGGAAGAGACCCAGTACTTC. The encoded protein is CASSLTREETQYF.

The rearrangement links TRBV29-1 to TRBJ1-2; 12 bases align to TRBD1. V gave up 2 bases and J gave up 4 bases; unmatched junction bases: 5. The CDR3 length is 15 residues. Per germline, CDR1 SQVTM and CDR2 ANQGSEA. In DNA form, the CDR3 reads TGCAGCGTTGAAAGGGGGACAGGGGGCAGCTATGGCTACACCTTC. Its translation: CSVERGTGGSYGYTF.

The chain joins TRBV10-3 to TRBJ2-5; 13 bases map to TRBD2. CDR3 size: 16 residues. CDR1 ENHRY and CDR2 SYGVKD come from the germline V gene. J gave up 3 bases and V 8 bases, and 9 bases lay outside the gene matches. The CDR3 is CAIRDTSGGEKETQYF. The CDR3 DNA follows: TGTGCCATCCGGGATACTAGCGGGGGGGAAAAAGAGACCCAGTACTTC.

The DNA of the CDR3 is TGTGCCAGCAGTGAGAGCGAGGGACACGGATTTTGGAAGACCCAGTACTTC. It specifies CASSESEGHGFWKTQYF. The chain joins TRBV6-1 to TRBJ2-5; D perhaps matches TRBD1 (6 bases). V lost 3 bases, J lost 6 bases, and 23 bases lay in between. The CDR3 spans 17 residues. Germline V gene lookup returns CDR1 MNHNS and CDR2 SASEGT.

This sequence joins TRBV13 and TRBJ1-4; the match to TRBD1 covers 10 bases. This CDR3 has 18 residues. J was trimmed by 2 bases and V by 4 bases; bases with no gene match: 10. The germline CDR1 and CDR2 sequences are PRHDT and FYEKMQ (reference sequence). The CDR3 nucleotides are TGTGCCAGCAGCTCATTATGGGACAGGGGTACCACTAATGAAAAACTGTTTTTT. Encoded protein: CASSSLWDRGTTNEKLFF.

This clone was observed once. V gene TRBV5-1 combines with J gene TRBJ2-3, with 8 bases identical to TRBD1. Germline trimming cut 0 bases from V and 4 bases from J; bases unmatched to any gene: 4. Germline V gene sequence: CDR1 SGHRS, CDR2 YFSETQ. This CDR3 has 15 residues. This CDR3 reads CASSLEGQGSDTQYF. The CDR3 coding sequence is TGCGCCAGCAGCTTGGAAGGACAGGGCTCAGATACGCAGTATTTT.

The CDR3 DNA is TGTGCCAGCAGTGAAAACACAGGGCGGAGCAGTGGTACGCAGTATTTT. Its translation: CASSENTGRSSGTQYF. The J gene is TRBJ2-3, the V gene TRBV6-1, with D perhaps matching TRBD1 (6 bases). From germline, CDR1 is MNHNS and CDR2 SASEGT. The germline V and J ends were trimmed by 2 bases and 8 bases, with 20 bases remaining between them. This CDR3 is built from 16 residues.

This chain joins TRBV4-2 and TRBJ2-6; D is undetermined. Between the trimmed V and J ends, which lost 0 bases and 1 base, there was a span of 13 bases. Germline-derived CDR1 and CDR2 are LGHNA and YNFKEQ. CDR3 size: 18 residues. In DNA form, the CDR3 reads TGTGCCAGCAGCCAAGAGGCAGGAGTCTTATCTGGGGCCAACGTCCTGACTTTC. Its protein is CASSQEAGVLSGANVLTF.

The rearrangement uses TRBV5-5 and TRBJ1-5; a weak D match, TRBD1 (6 bases). Trimming cost V 1 base and J 7 bases, with 12 bases left between them. This CDR3 spans 14 amino acids. Germline CDR1 SGHKS, CDR2 YYEKEE (reference sequence). This CDR3 is CASSLRGEGQPQHF. CDR3 in DNA: TGTGCCAGCAGCTTGAGGGGGGAGGGACAGCCCCAGCATTTT.